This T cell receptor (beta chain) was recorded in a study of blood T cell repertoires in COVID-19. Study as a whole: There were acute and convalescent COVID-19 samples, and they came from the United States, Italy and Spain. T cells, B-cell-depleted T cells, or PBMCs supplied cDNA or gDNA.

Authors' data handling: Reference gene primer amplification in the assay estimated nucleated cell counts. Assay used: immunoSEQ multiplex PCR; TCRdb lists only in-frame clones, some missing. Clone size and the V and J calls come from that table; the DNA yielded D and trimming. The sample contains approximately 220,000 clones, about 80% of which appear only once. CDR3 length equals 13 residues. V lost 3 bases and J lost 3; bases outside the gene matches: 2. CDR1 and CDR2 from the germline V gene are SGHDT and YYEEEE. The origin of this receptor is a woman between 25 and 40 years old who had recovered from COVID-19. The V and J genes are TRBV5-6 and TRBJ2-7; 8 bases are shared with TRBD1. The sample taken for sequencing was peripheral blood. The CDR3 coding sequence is TGTGCCAGCAGCTGGGACAGGAGCTACGAGCAGTACTTC. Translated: CASSWDRSYEQYF.